This T cell receptor (beta chain) was obtained from a study of tumor T cells in aggressive B-cell lymphoma. CDR3 length: 14 amino acids. The V and J ends lost 5 bases and 9 bases, in that order; junction bases with no gene match: 5. From germline, CDR1 is SSHAT and CDR2 FNYEAQ (reference sequence). Only in-frame clones appear in the TCRdb table, and some are missing; sequencing was by immunoSEQ multiplex PCR. The sample consists of 9,000 or so clones, 80% to 90% of them appearing once. The rearrangement uses TRBV7-7 and TRBJ2-1; 12 bases agree with TRBD1. The receptor was derived from an adult with diffuse large B cell lymphoma. The material sequenced was tumor tissue. The CDR3 region has the DNA TGTGCCAGCAGCACGGGACAGGGGGCCGGTGAGCAGTTCTTC. This encodes CASSTGQGAGEQFF.